These T cell receptor beta chains were read from a single sample in a study of CXCR3-negative and CXCR3-positive naive CD8 T cells. TCRdb reprocessed the 5' RACE reads and stores each CDR3 protein as one record, lacking DNA. The specimen's table records about 41,000 distinct CDR3 sequences. Sequenced: naive CXCR3- CD8+ T cells from blood. Receptor source: a human donor in good health. Some clones in this sample may be carry-over from other donors' samples. CDR3s include the opening cysteine and the closing phenylalanine or tryptophan.

V gene: TRBV6-6
J gene: TRBJ1-5
CDR3 protein: CASSPPGATGKYSNQPQHF

V gene: TRBV19
J gene: TRBJ2-7
CDR3 protein: CASSITFSYEQYF

V gene: TRBV15
J gene: TRBJ2-3
CDR3 protein: CATSPGSRPQYF

V gene: TRBV2
J gene: TRBJ2-2
CDR3 protein: CASTTRDGDPNTGELFF

V gene: TRBV5-1
J gene: TRBJ2-5
CDR3 protein: CASSRGTGERETQYF

V gene: TRBV20-1
J gene: TRBJ2-7
CDR3 protein: CSARGLADSYEQYF

V gene: TRBV20-1
J gene: TRBJ2-7
CDR3 protein: CSAALGGYYEQYF

V gene: TRBV29-1
J gene: TRBJ2-4
CDR3 protein: CSALDREKNIQYF

V gene: TRBV7-7
J gene: TRBJ2-7
CDR3 protein: CASSPRTGREQYF

V gene: TRBV29-1
J gene: TRBJ2-5
CDR3 protein: CSVVNRAKTQYF

V gene: TRBV29-1
J gene: TRBJ2-2
CDR3 protein: CSVAGQYTGELFF

V gene: TRBV28
J gene: TRBJ2-7
CDR3 protein: CASSFRDRGGEQYF

V gene: TRBV5-1
J gene: TRBJ2-1
CDR3 protein: CASSYSGVYNEQFF